The 20 T cell receptor beta chains given below trace back to one sample, sequenced in a study of PD-L1 blockade in urothelial cancer. The time point was: pretreatment peripheral blood. The table came from immunoSEQ multiplex PCR; TCRdb's copy has only in-frame clones and leaves some out. The sample yields roughly 54,000 clones, around nine tenths seen once. The material sequenced was PBMCs, taken around atezolizumab (anti-PD-L1) treatment. The receptors shown here come from a woman aged 55 to 70 with urothelial cancer.

This clone was seen just once. The J gene is TRBJ2-1, the V gene TRBV10-1; TRBD2 agrees at 8 bases. CDR3 length: 16 amino acids. Trimming at V came to 4 bases and at J to 6 bases, leaving 11 bases not matched to a gene. Germline V lookup: CDR1 WNHNN, CDR2 SYGVQD (reference sequence). This CDR3 reads CASSGSGKSGLNEQFF. CDR3 coding DNA: TGCGCCAGCAGTGGTAGCGGGAAAAGCGGGCTCAATGAGCAGTTCTTC.

The chain has TRBV5-4 and TRBJ2-5, with a tentative D call TRBD2 (5 bases). Trimming cost V 4 bases and J 5 bases, with 12 bases left between them. This CDR3 has 13 amino acids. Germline assignment: CDR1 SGHNT and CDR2 YYREEE (reference sequence). The CDR3 spells CASSTGQRETQYF. Here the CDR3 DNA reads TGTGCCAGCAGCACGGGTCAGCGGGAGACCCAGTACTTC.

The chain employs TRBV7-6 and TRBJ1-1, with 7 nucleotides matching TRBD1. Germline V gene lookup returns CDR1 SGHVS and CDR2 FNYEAQ. CDR3 length: 13 residues. After removal of 5 bases from V and 5 bases from J, the junction contained 5 bases not matched to a gene. CDR3 region: CASSRTGGTEAFF. CDR3 DNA: TGTGCCAGCAGCCGGACAGGAGGAACTGAAGCTTTCTTT.

The chain is built from TRBV18 and TRBJ2-7; tentatively, D is TRBD1 (5 bases). This CDR3 has 15 amino acids. V was trimmed by 0 bases and J by 3 bases, leaving 12 bases between them. CDR1 and CDR2 (germline): KGHSH, LQKENI. CDR3 sequence reads: CASSPPSQGDYEQYF. For the CDR3, the DNA is TGTGCCAGCTCACCACCGTCTCAGGGCGACTACGAGCAGTACTTC.

This rearrangement joins TRBV27 to TRBJ2-7, with 9 bases identical to TRBD1. The V gene's germline CDR1 is MNHEY and CDR2 SMNVEV (reference sequence). This CDR3 spans 14 amino acids. V shed 4 bases and J 3 bases; nucleotides not matched to a gene: 4. CDR3 coding DNA: TGTGCCAGCAGTTGGGGACAGGGTGGCTACGAGCAGTACTTC. Protein product: CASSWGQGGYEQYF.

This chain links TRBV7-9 with TRBJ1-1, with no clear D. CDR3 size: 14 residues. V lost 3 bases to trimming and J lost 0 bases, with 8 bases between them. Germline V CDR1 and CDR2: SEHNR, FQNEAQ (reference sequence). The CDR3 sequence: CASSFNTLNTEAFF. For the CDR3, the DNA is TGTGCCAGCAGCTTCAACACCCTGAACACTGAAGCTTTCTTT.

The chain is built from TRBV28 and TRBJ1-1, with D possibly being TRBD1 (5 bases). CDR1 and CDR2 (germline): MDHEN, SYDVKM. V was trimmed by 4 bases and J by 0 bases, leaving 15 bases between them. The CDR3 spans 16 residues. The CDR3 spells CASSSWGLAVNTEAFF. DNA for the CDR3: TGTGCCAGCAGTTCCTGGGGACTGGCAGTGAACACTGAAGCTTTCTTT.

The V gene is TRBV4-3, the J gene TRBJ2-2, with 15 bases that match TRBD2. Trimming took 3 bases from V and 1 from J; bases not matched to a gene: 3. Germline V gives CDR1 LGHNA, CDR2 YSLEER. The CDR3 length is 18 residues. The CDR3 bases are TGCGCCAGCAGCCAGGGACTAGCGGGAGGCCTGAACACCGGGGAGCTGTTTTTT. This encodes CASSQGLAGGLNTGELFF.

This chain joins TRBV5-1 and TRBJ1-4; perhaps TRBD1 as D (5 bases). The CDR3 sequence is 16 residues long. V lost 0 bases to trimming and J lost 5 bases, with 14 bases between them. CDR1 is SGHRS and CDR2 is YFSETQ in the germline V gene. Here the CDR3 DNA reads TGCGCCAGCAGCTTGGGGGGCGGAGGGTCGAATGAAAAACTGTTTTTT. It yields the protein CASSLGGGGSNEKLFF.

V is TRBV9 and J is TRBJ1-2; possibly TRBD1 for D (5 bases). CDR3 length: 15 amino acids. CDR1 SGDLS and CDR2 YYNGEE come from the germline V gene. The V end lost 3 bases, the J end lost 4 bases, and 16 bases lay between the germline ends. DNA of the CDR3: TGTGCCAGCAGCGCAGGTGGGGCTGCCGGCTATGGCTACACCTTC. Translated: CASSAGGAAGYGYTF.

The chain is built from TRBV28 and TRBJ1-1; 8 nucleotides line up with TRBD1. V was clipped by 6 bases and J by 1 base; unmatched bases: 13. Germline values: CDR1 MDHEN, CDR2 SYDVKM. CDR3 length: 17 amino acids. CDR3 coding DNA: TGTGCCAGCAGCCTCCTGGGACAGGCAAACCAGAACACTGAAGCTTTCTTT. Translated: CASSLLGQANQNTEAFF.

The V gene is TRBV6-1, the J gene TRBJ2-7, with a tentative D call TRBD1 (6 bases). V lost 8 bases and J 2 bases, leaving 16 bases between the germline ends. The CDR3 runs to 14 residues. Germline CDR1 is MNHNS and CDR2 is SASEGT. This CDR3 reads CASWAGTQTYEQYF. CDR3 sequence (DNA): TGTGCCAGCTGGGCCGGGACACAAACCTACGAGCAGTACTTC.

There are a few counts of this clone. The chain joins TRBV4-3 to TRBJ2-3; TRBD2 is a possible D gene (6 bases). Germline V gene data show CDR1 as LGHNA and CDR2 as YSLEER. The CDR3 contains 16 residues. Between the trimmed V and J ends, which lost 1 base and 4 bases, there was a span of 15 bases. The CDR3 bases are TGCGCCAGCAGCCAAGCGTTGACGAGCGGGCCAGATACGCAGTATTTT. Its protein product is CASSQALTSGPDTQYF.

This chain joins TRBV11-2 and TRBJ1-5, with 8 bases aligning to TRBD1. Germline V CDR1 and CDR2: SGHAT, FQNNGV. V was clipped by 4 bases and J by 6 bases; unmatched bases: 5. The CDR3 covers 14 residues. CDR3 coding DNA: TGTGCCAGCAGCTCATCAGGGGGCGGTCAGCCCCAGCATTTT. Protein sequence: CASSSSGGGQPQHF.

This sequence joins TRBV28 and TRBJ1-2; 8 nucleotides agree with TRBD1. J gave up 0 bases and V 5 bases, and 5 bases lay outside the gene matches. The CDR3 spans 15 residues. Per the germline V gene, CDR1 is MDHEN and CDR2 is SYDVKM. The CDR3 loop reads CASSEQGEANYGYTF. CDR3 nucleotide sequence: TGTGCCAGCAGTGAACAGGGGGAAGCTAACTATGGCTACACCTTC.

The chain links TRBV5-4 to TRBJ2-5; TRBD1 might be the D (6 bases). Germline assignment: CDR1 SGHNT and CDR2 YYREEE (reference sequence). The CDR3 consists of 15 residues. V gave up 4 bases and J gave up 5 bases, with 18 bases separating them. CDR3 DNA: TGTGCCAGCAGCAGAGGACAGCCGGTTGCGGAGACCCAGTACTTC. This codes for CASSRGQPVAETQYF.

V usage is TRBV6-5 and J usage is TRBJ2-7; 9 nucleotides agree with TRBD1. V was pared by 6 bases and J by 3 bases, with 9 bases of the junction left unmatched. This CDR3 has 15 amino acids. Germline V gene lookup returns CDR1 MNHEY and CDR2 SVGAGI. The CDR3 nucleotides are TGTGCCAGCAGACCCGGGACAGGGTACATCTACGAGCAGTACTTC. Its protein product is CASRPGTGYIYEQYF.

The chain joins TRBV5-4 to TRBJ1-1; a possible D gene is TRBD1 (6 bases). The germline V and J ends were trimmed by 4 bases and 7 bases, with 14 bases remaining between them. The CDR3 has 13 residues. The germline V gene encodes CDR1 SGHNT and CDR2 YYREEE (reference sequence). The CDR3 here is CASSQGHLFEAFF. The DNA for the CDR3 is TGTGCCAGCAGCCAGGGACACCTATTTGAAGCTTTCTTT.

The sample holds one count of this clone. The chain combines TRBV9 with TRBJ1-6; 8 positions match TRBD1. The germline gives CDR1 SGDLS, CDR2 YYNGEE. This CDR3 is built from 15 residues. With V trimmed by 2 bases and J by 5 bases, 3 bases remained unmatched. This chain's CDR3 is CASSVLTGDNSPLHF. The CDR3 nucleotides are TGTGCCAGCAGCGTCCTGACAGGGGATAATTCACCCCTCCACTTT.

V is TRBV10-3 and J is TRBJ2-5, with TRBD2 matching over 8 bases. Germline V lookup: CDR1 ENHRY, CDR2 SYGVKD. CDR3 size: 16 residues. Trimming removed 6 bases from V and 2 bases from J; junction bases left unmatched: 11. The CDR3 reads CAISPSGGGTQETQYF. The CDR3 nucleotides are TGTGCCATCAGCCCGAGTGGCGGGGGGACTCAAGAGACCCAGTACTTC.